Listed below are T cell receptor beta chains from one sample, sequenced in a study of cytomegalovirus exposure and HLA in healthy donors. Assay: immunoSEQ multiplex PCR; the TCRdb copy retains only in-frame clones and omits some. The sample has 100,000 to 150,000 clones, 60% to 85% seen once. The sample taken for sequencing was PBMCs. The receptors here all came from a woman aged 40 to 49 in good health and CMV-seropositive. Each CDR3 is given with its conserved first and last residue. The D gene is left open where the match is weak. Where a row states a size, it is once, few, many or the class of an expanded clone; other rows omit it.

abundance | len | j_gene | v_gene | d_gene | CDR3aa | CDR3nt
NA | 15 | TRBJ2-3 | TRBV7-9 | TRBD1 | CASSLKGGKTDTQYF | TGTGCCAGCAGCTTAAAAGGGGGCAAGACAGATACGCAGTATTTT
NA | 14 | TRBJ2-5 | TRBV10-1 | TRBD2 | CASSLEREEKTQYF | TGCGCCAGCAGTTTGGAGCGGGAGGAAAAGACCCAGTACTTC
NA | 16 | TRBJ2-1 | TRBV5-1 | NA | CASSPDSARRGIEQFF | TGCGCCAGCAGTCCCGACAGCGCTCGAAGAGGAATTGAGCAGTTCTTC
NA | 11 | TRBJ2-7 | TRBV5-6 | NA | CASSRGYEQYF | TGTGCCAGCAGCCGGGGCTACGAGCAGTACTTC
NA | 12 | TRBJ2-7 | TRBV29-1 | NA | CSVDTGSYEQYF | TGCAGCGTTGATACAGGGTCCTACGAGCAGTACTTC
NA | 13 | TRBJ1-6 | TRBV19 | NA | CASNLQGNSPLHF | TGTGCCAGTAACCTCCAGGGTAATTCACCCCTCCACTTT
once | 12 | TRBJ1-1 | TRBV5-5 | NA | CASSLTQTEAFF | TGTGCCAGCAGTTTGACACAGACTGAAGCTTTCTTT
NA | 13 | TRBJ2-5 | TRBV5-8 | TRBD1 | CASSRQGRETQYF | TGTGCCAGCAGCCGACAGGGGCGGGAGACCCAGTACTTC
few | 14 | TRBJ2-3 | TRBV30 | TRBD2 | CAWRASGSTDTQYF | TGTGCCTGGAGGGCTAGCGGGAGCACAGATACGCAGTATTTT
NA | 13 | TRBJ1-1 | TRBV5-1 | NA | CASRRDFSTEAFF | TGCGCCAGCAGGAGAGATTTTAGCACTGAAGCTTTCTTT
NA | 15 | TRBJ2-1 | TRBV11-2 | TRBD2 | CASSPGTSGLREQFF | TGTGCCAGCAGCCCCGGGACTAGCGGGCTCAGGGAGCAGTTCTTC
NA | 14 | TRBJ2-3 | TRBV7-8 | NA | CASSSGLPTDTQYF | TGTGCCAGCAGCTCGGGACTCCCCACAGATACGCAGTATTTT
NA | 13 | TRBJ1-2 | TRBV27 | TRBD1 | CASSTTGNYGYTF | TGTGCCAGCTCGACGACAGGGAACTATGGCTACACCTTC
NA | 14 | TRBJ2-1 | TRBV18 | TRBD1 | CASSPGTGDDEQFF | TGTGCCAGCTCACCAGGGACAGGGGATGATGAGCAGTTCTTC
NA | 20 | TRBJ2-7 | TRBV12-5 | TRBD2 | CASGLSRGPFLAGGGAEQYF | TGTGCTAGTGGTTTGTCACGGGGGCCGTTTTTAGCGGGAGGGGGCGCCGAGCAGTACTTC
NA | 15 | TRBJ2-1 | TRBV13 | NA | CASSYDSSSYNEQFF | TGTGCCAGCAGCTATGACTCGAGCTCCTACAATGAGCAGTTCTTC
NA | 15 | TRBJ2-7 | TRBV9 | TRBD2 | CASSFRPGLGYEQYF | TGTGCCAGCAGCTTCCGCCCGGGACTAGGCTACGAGCAGTACTTC
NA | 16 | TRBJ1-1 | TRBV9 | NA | CASSPKGAGRDTEAFF | TGTGCCAGCAGCCCTAAAGGGGCAGGGCGAGACACTGAAGCTTTCTTT
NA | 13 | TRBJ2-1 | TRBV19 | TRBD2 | CAIGGSSYNEQFF | TGTGCCATCGGGGGGTCCTCCTACAATGAGCAGTTCTTC
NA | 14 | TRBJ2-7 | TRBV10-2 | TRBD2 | CASRGDYSFYEQYF | TGCGCCAGCAGGGGGGACTACTCCTTCTACGAGCAGTACTTC
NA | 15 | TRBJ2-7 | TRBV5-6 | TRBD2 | CASSFRGRSSYEQYF | TGTGCCAGCAGCTTTCGCGGGAGGAGCTCCTACGAGCAGTACTTC
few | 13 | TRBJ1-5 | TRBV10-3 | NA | CAIRAGANQPQHF | TGTGCCATCAGGGCGGGGGCTAATCAGCCCCAGCATTTT
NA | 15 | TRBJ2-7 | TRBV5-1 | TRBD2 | CASRRGVDNIHEQYF | TGCGCCAGCAGGCGGGGGGTCGACAACATCCACGAGCAGTACTTC
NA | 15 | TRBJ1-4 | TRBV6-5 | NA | CASSSPRPGNEKLFF | TGTGCCAGCAGTTCTCCCCGACCGGGAAATGAAAAACTGTTTTTT
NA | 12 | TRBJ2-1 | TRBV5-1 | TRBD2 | CASRRTRKEQFF | TGCGCCAGCAGGAGGACTAGAAAGGAGCAGTTCTTC
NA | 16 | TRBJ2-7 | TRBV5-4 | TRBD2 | CASSSHTSGGTYEQYF | TGTGCCAGCAGCTCCCACACTAGCGGGGGGACCTACGAGCAGTACTTC
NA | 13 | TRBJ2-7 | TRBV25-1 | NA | CASSLQAINEQYF | TGTGCCAGCAGTCTCCAGGCAATCAACGAGCAGTACTTC
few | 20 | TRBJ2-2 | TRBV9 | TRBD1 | CASSVRPPRQGKGYTGELFF | TGTGCCAGCAGCGTACGTCCACCGCGACAGGGGAAAGGGTACACCGGGGAGCTGTTTTTT
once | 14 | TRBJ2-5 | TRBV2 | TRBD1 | CASRPGQGWETQYF | TGTGCCAGCAGACCCGGACAGGGTTGGGAGACCCAGTACTTC
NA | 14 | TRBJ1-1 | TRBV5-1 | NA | CASSLGQSNTEAFF | TGCGCCAGCAGCTTGGGACAGTCGAACACTGAAGCTTTCTTT
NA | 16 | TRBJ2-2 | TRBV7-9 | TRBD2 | CASSRRLAGESGELFF | TGTGCCAGCTCCCGTAGGCTAGCGGGAGAGAGCGGGGAGCTGTTTTTT
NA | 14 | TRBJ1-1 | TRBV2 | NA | CASRGDQGRTEAFF | TGTGCCAGCAGGGGTGATCAGGGTCGGACTGAAGCTTTCTTT
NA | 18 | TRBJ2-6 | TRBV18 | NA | CASSPSQPRSSGANVLTF | TGTGCCAGCTCACCTTCGCAGCCTAGGAGCTCTGGGGCCAACGTCCTGACTTTC
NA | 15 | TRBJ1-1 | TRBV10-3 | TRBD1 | CAISVGQGADTEAFF | TGTGCCATCAGTGTAGGACAGGGAGCGGACACTGAAGCTTTCTTT
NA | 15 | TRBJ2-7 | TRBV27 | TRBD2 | CASNKRTSESYEQYF | TGTGCCAGCAATAAACGGACTAGCGAGTCCTACGAGCAGTACTTC
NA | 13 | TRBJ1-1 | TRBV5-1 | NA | CASSAGANTEAFF | TGCGCCAGCAGCGCAGGGGCGAACACTGAAGCTTTCTTT
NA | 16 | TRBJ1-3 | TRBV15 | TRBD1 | CATSRRGPSPGNTIYF | TGTGCCACCAGCAGAAGGGGGCCTAGTCCTGGAAACACCATATATTTT
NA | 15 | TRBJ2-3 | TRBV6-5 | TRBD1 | CASSYLTGLGDTQYF | TGTGCCAGCAGTTACCTGACAGGGCTTGGAGATACGCAGTATTTT
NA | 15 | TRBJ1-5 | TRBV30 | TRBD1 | CAWSEGRGRIQPQHF | TGTGCCTGGAGCGAGGGCAGGGGGCGGATTCAGCCCCAGCATTTT
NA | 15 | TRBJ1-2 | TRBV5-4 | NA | CASSLSTRGDYGYTF | TGTGCCAGCAGCTTGTCTACGCGGGGGGATTATGGCTACACCTTC
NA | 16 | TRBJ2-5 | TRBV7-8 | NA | CASSPYGGSEQETQYF | TGTGCCAGCAGCCCCTATGGGGGGTCGGAGCAAGAGACCCAGTACTTC
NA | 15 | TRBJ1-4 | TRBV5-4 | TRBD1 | CASSPDRGRVEKLFF | TGTGCCAGCAGCCCGGACAGGGGGCGAGTCGAAAAACTGTTTTTT
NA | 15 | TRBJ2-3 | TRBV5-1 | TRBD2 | CASQLGLAGPDTQYF | TGCGCCAGCCAATTGGGACTAGCGGGTCCAGATACGCAGTATTTT
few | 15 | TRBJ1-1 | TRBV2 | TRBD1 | CASRPGTGSSTEAFF | TGTGCCAGCAGGCCCGGGACAGGAAGTTCCACTGAAGCTTTCTTT
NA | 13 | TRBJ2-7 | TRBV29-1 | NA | CSARQGGDYEQYF | TGCAGCGCCCGACAGGGCGGGGATTACGAGCAGTACTTC
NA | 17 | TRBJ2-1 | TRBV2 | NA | CAIRDAKGRGPYNEQFF | TGTGCCATCCGAGACGCCAAAGGCAGGGGTCCCTACAATGAGCAGTTCTTC
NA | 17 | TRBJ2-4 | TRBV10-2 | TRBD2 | CASSSTFGGAAKNIQYF | TGCGCCAGCAGTAGCACCTTCGGGGGGGCGGCCAAAAACATTCAGTACTTC
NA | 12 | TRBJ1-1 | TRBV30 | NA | CAWATGRTEAFF | TGTGCCTGGGCTACAGGGCGGACTGAAGCTTTCTTT